The rows below give T cell receptor beta chains drawn from one sample of a study of T cell changes during pregnancy in multiple sclerosis. The assay was immunoSEQ multiplex PCR, and TCRdb's table has in-frame clones only and misses some. This sample has some 41,000 clones, with 90% found just once. Sequenced material: CD8+ T cells from peripheral blood mononuclear cells, taken in the first trimester of pregnancy. The receptors were gathered from a female donor with multiple sclerosis, enrolled in a pregnancy study. CDR3s include the opening cysteine and the closing phenylalanine or tryptophan. Each record gives: V gene, clone size, D gene, J gene, CDR3 protein, CDR3 DNA. The D gene is left open where the match is weak. A clone size is listed for some rows: how often the clone was seen (once, few, many), or a class if it is expanded.

v_call: TRBV28
clone_size: NA
d_call: TRBD1
j_call: TRBJ1-2
cdr3_aa: CASSFWAGGDGGRHGYTF
cdr3_nt: TGTGCCAGCAGTTTCTGGGCAGGGGGAGATGGTGGGAGGCACGGCTACACCTTC

v_call: TRBV7-7
clone_size: NA
d_call: NA
j_call: TRBJ2-7
cdr3_aa: CASSLSSDGNEQYF
cdr3_nt: TGTGCCAGCAGCCTAAGCTCAGACGGGAACGAGCAGTACTTC

v_call: TRBV7-2
clone_size: NA
d_call: TRBD1
j_call: TRBJ2-7
cdr3_aa: CASSLGYRGQGAYEQYF
cdr3_nt: TGTGCCAGCAGCTTAGGTTACCGGGGACAGGGGGCTTACGAGCAGTACTTC

v_call: TRBV4-3
clone_size: NA
d_call: NA
j_call: TRBJ2-1
cdr3_aa: CASSFRSGEQFF
cdr3_nt: TGCGCCAGCAGCTTTCGTTCAGGCGAGCAGTTCTTC

v_call: TRBV5-5
clone_size: NA
d_call: NA
j_call: TRBJ1-1
cdr3_aa: CASSLAIRQQNTEAFF
cdr3_nt: TGTGCCAGCAGCTTGGCCATCCGACAGCAGAACACTGAAGCTTTCTTT

v_call: TRBV5-6
clone_size: NA
d_call: NA
j_call: TRBJ2-7
cdr3_aa: CASSLPDSSYEQYF
cdr3_nt: TGTGCCAGCAGCTTACCGGACAGCTCCTACGAGCAGTACTTC

v_call: TRBV10-3
clone_size: NA
d_call: NA
j_call: TRBJ1-3
cdr3_aa: CAISEANTIYF
cdr3_nt: TGTGCCATCAGTGAGGCGAACACCATATATTTT

v_call: TRBV7-6
clone_size: NA
d_call: TRBD2
j_call: TRBJ2-7
cdr3_aa: CASSATAGTSGGRVQVEQYF
cdr3_nt: TGTGCCAGCAGCGCTACGGCCGGGACTAGCGGGGGGCGGGTGCAGGTCGAGCAGTACTTC

v_call: TRBV6-5
clone_size: NA
d_call: NA
j_call: TRBJ2-3
cdr3_aa: CASSQSSGSTDTQYF
cdr3_nt: TGTGCCAGCAGTCAATCAAGCGGTTCCACAGATACGCAGTATTTT

v_call: TRBV7-9
clone_size: NA
d_call: NA
j_call: TRBJ2-5
cdr3_aa: CASSLDGRQETQYF
cdr3_nt: TGTGCCAGCAGCTTAGATGGCCGACAAGAGACCCAGTACTTC

v_call: TRBV5-4
clone_size: NA
d_call: TRBD1
j_call: TRBJ2-3
cdr3_aa: CASSPPGQGEGGFGDTQYF
cdr3_nt: TGTGCCAGCAGCCCCCCGGGACAGGGGGAAGGGGGATTTGGAGATACGCAGTATTTT

v_call: TRBV4-1
clone_size: NA
d_call: TRBD2
j_call: TRBJ2-7
cdr3_aa: CASSQALAVGLSYEQYF
cdr3_nt: TGCGCCAGCAGCCAAGCGCTAGCGGTAGGACTCTCCTACGAGCAGTACTTC

v_call: TRBV7-2
clone_size: NA
d_call: NA
j_call: TRBJ2-2
cdr3_aa: CASSFQHRVTGELFF
cdr3_nt: TGTGCCAGCAGCTTCCAACACAGGGTAACCGGGGAGCTGTTTTTT

v_call: TRBV4-1
clone_size: few
d_call: NA
j_call: TRBJ1-1
cdr3_aa: CASSQDISGGLNTEAFF
cdr3_nt: TGCGCCAGCAGCCAAGACATCTCCGGGGGACTGAACACTGAAGCTTTCTTT

v_call: TRBV7-6
clone_size: NA
d_call: NA
j_call: TRBJ2-7
cdr3_aa: CASSSGAGTYEQYF
cdr3_nt: TGTGCCAGCAGCTCCGGAGCCGGGACCTACGAGCAGTACTTC

v_call: TRBV5-6
clone_size: NA
d_call: TRBD1
j_call: TRBJ1-6
cdr3_aa: CASSPGTGGGSPLHF
cdr3_nt: TGTGCCAGCAGCCCTGGGACAGGGGGCGGTTCACCCCTCCACTTT

v_call: TRBV25-1
clone_size: NA
d_call: TRBD1
j_call: TRBJ2-1
cdr3_aa: CASSPGTGGLNEQFF
cdr3_nt: TGTGCCAGCAGTCCCGGGACAGGGGGCCTCAATGAGCAGTTCTTC

v_call: TRBV27
clone_size: NA
d_call: TRBD2
j_call: TRBJ2-5
cdr3_aa: CASSPGTIQQETQYF
cdr3_nt: TGTGCCAGCAGCCCCGGGACTATACAACAAGAGACCCAGTACTTC

v_call: TRBV11-2
clone_size: NA
d_call: NA
j_call: TRBJ2-5
cdr3_aa: CASSFYQETQYF
cdr3_nt: TGTGCCAGCAGCTTCTACCAAGAGACCCAGTACTTC

v_call: TRBV29-1
clone_size: NA
d_call: NA
j_call: TRBJ2-7
cdr3_aa: CSVEMTDYEQYF
cdr3_nt: TGCAGCGTTGAAATGACAGACTACGAGCAGTACTTC

v_call: TRBV7-9
clone_size: NA
d_call: NA
j_call: TRBJ1-3
cdr3_aa: CASPAGSGNTIYF
cdr3_nt: TGTGCCAGCCCGGCAGGCTCTGGAAACACCATATATTTT

v_call: TRBV19
clone_size: NA
d_call: NA
j_call: TRBJ1-2
cdr3_aa: CASMGAGVLYGYTF
cdr3_nt: TGTGCCAGTATGGGAGCCGGAGTACTTTATGGCTACACCTTC

v_call: TRBV28
clone_size: few
d_call: TRBD2
j_call: TRBJ2-2
cdr3_aa: CASRNGRERTGELFF
cdr3_nt: TGTGCCAGCAGGAACGGGAGGGAAAGAACCGGGGAGCTGTTTTTT

v_call: TRBV23-1
clone_size: NA
d_call: NA
j_call: TRBJ2-7
cdr3_aa: CASSQERGFGESF
cdr3_nt: TGCGCCAGCAGTCAAGAGCGTGGATTCGGTGAGAGCTTC

v_call: TRBV15
clone_size: NA
d_call: NA
j_call: TRBJ2-1
cdr3_aa: CATSRDRGYSNEQFF
cdr3_nt: TGTGCCACCAGCAGAGATCGGGGGTACAGCAATGAGCAGTTCTTC

v_call: TRBV11-2
clone_size: NA
d_call: TRBD2
j_call: TRBJ2-1
cdr3_aa: CASSEAGAVEQFF
cdr3_nt: TGTGCCAGCAGCGAAGCGGGGGCAGTTGAGCAGTTCTTC

v_call: TRBV18
clone_size: NA
d_call: NA
j_call: TRBJ2-5
cdr3_aa: CASSPAGARPETQYF
cdr3_nt: TGTGCCAGCTCACCAGCAGGTGCTCGCCCAGAGACCCAGTACTTC